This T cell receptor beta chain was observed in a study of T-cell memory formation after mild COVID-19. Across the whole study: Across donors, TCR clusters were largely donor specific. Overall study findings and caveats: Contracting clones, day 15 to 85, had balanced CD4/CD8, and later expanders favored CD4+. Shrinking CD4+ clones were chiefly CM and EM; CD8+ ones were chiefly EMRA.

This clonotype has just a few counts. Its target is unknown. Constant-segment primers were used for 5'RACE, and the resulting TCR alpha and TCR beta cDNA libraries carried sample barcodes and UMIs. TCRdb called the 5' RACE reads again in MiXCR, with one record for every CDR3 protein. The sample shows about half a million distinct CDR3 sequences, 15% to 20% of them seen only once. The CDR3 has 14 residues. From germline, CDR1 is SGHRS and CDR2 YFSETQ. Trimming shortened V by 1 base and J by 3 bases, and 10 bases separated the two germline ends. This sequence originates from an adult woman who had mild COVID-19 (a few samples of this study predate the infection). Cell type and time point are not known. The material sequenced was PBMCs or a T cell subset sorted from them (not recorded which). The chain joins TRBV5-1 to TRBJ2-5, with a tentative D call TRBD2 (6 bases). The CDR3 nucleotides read TGCGCCAGCAGCTTGCTACCGGGAGAAGAGACCCAGTACTTC. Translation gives CASSLLPGEETQYF.